These 13 T cell receptor beta chains share one sample of origin, sequenced in a study of blood T cell repertoires in COVID-19. Sequenced by immunoSEQ multiplex PCR; TCRdb stores in-frame clones only, minus some. Among 130,000 to 150,000 clones listed, 87% were seen once. Sample: peripheral blood. These receptors came from a woman aged 40 to 50 with acute or convalescent COVID-19.

The rearrangement links TRBV28 to TRBJ1-4, with D uncertain. Germline-derived CDR1 and CDR2 are MDHEN and SYDVKM. With 6 bases removed from V and 8 bases from J, the gap between germline ends came to 19 bases. The CDR3 consists of 15 residues. CDR3 protein: CASRWRGLSMEKLFF. The CDR3, as DNA: TGTGCCAGCAGATGGCGAGGGCTCAGTATGGAAAAACTGTTTTTT.

This clone has only one observation. The V gene is TRBV19, the J gene TRBJ1-1, with a possible D match to TRBD1 (5 bases). With 6 bases removed from V and 6 bases from J, the gap between germline ends came to 17 bases. The germline V gene encodes CDR1 LNHDA and CDR2 SQIVND (reference sequence). The CDR3 loop spans 14 amino acids. The CDR3 sequence: CASSPLARAAEAFF. The CDR3 DNA is TGTGCCAGTAGCCCATTGGCCAGGGCCGCTGAAGCTTTCTTT.

V and J are TRBV28 and TRBJ2-1; TRBD2 matches at 7 bases. The CDR3 is 12 amino acids. CDR1 is MDHEN and CDR2 is SYDVKM in the germline V gene. With 5 bases clipped from V and 16 bases from J, the junction kept 11 bases outside the gene matches. DNA of the CDR3: TGTGCCAGCAGTCCCTCCACGGGAGGACCATTCTTC. Translation gives CASSPSTGGPFF.

The chain recombines TRBV30 with TRBJ1-5, with 8 bases that match TRBD1. The germline V gene has CDR1 GTSNPN and CDR2 SVGIG (reference sequence). Trimming removed 1 base from V and 6 bases from J; junction bases left unmatched: 11. The CDR3 contains 16 residues. The CDR3 region is CAWSDPSRGQGQPQHF. CDR3 DNA: TGTGCCTGGAGTGACCCTAGCAGGGGGCAAGGTCAGCCCCAGCATTTT.

The J gene is TRBJ1-2, the V gene TRBV18; 10 bases match TRBD1. Germline V gene sequence: CDR1 KGHSH, CDR2 LQKENI. Trimming removed 2 bases from V and 4 bases from J; junction bases left unmatched: 7. CDR3 length equals 16 residues. The CDR3 is CASSPFGTGDTYGYTF. The CDR3 nucleotides read TGTGCCAGCTCACCATTCGGGACAGGGGATACCTATGGCTACACCTTC.

The CDR3 bases are TGTGCCATCAGTAGTTCCGGGACTTCCCACTCCTACAATGAGCAGTTCTTC. Its protein is CAISSSGTSHSYNEQFF. V is TRBV10-3 and J is TRBJ2-1; D possibly corresponds to TRBD2 (6 bases). The CDR3 runs to 17 residues. The germline V gene has CDR1 ENHRY and CDR2 SYGVKD. V dropped 5 bases and J dropped 0 bases, with 17 bases sitting between them.

The chain recombines TRBV19 with TRBJ1-3, with 9 bases that match TRBD1. The CDR3 covers 14 residues. Germline values: CDR1 LNHDA, CDR2 SQIVND (reference sequence). V shed 5 bases, J shed 6 bases, and the junction held 5 bases outside the gene matches. The CDR3 spells CASSHRGRENTIYF. The CDR3 DNA reads as TGTGCCAGTAGTCACAGGGGGCGAGAAAACACCATATATTTT. Combining the CDR3 with reference TRBV19 and TRBJ1-3 gives the whole variable domain DGGITQSPKYLFRKEGQNVTLSCEQNLNHDAMYWYRQDPGQGLRLIYYSQIVNDFQKGDIAEGYSVSREKKESFPLTVTSAQKNPTAFYLCASSHRGRENTIYFGEGSWLTVV.

This sequence joins TRBV3-1 (or the pseudogene TRBV3-2) and TRBJ2-7; 8 nucleotides line up with TRBD2. Trimming removed 0 bases from V and 0 bases from J; junction bases left unmatched: 7. The V gene's germline CDR1 is LGHDT and CDR2 YNNKEL (reference sequence). This CDR3 contains 17 residues. Here the CDR3 DNA reads TGTGCCAGCAGCCAAGATTTACTAGCGGAAAACTCCTACGAGCAGTACTTC. Amino acids: CASSQDLLAENSYEQYF.

This chain links TRBV28 with TRBJ1-1, with TRBD1 identical over 8 bases. The CDR3 runs to 16 residues. Looked up from germline, CDR1 is MDHEN and CDR2 is SYDVKM. The trim removed 5 bases at V and 6 bases at J, leaving 14 bases unmatched. For the CDR3, the DNA is TGTGCCAGCAGTCCGATGGGGACGCAGGGGGCCGCTGAAGCTTTCTTT. Translating it yields CASSPMGTQGAAEAFF.

The rearrangement joins TRBV7-3 to TRBJ2-3, with TRBD2 matching over 11 bases. The junction had 10 bases not matched to a gene; V was cut back by 0 bases and J by 5 bases. Germline V gives CDR1 SGHTA, CDR2 FQGTGA. The CDR3 has 18 amino acids. CDR3 in amino acids: CASSLTPSPSGGKDTQYF. The DNA for the CDR3 is TGTGCCAGCAGCTTAACTCCCAGCCCTAGCGGGGGGAAAGATACGCAGTATTTT.

A single count supports this clone. V usage is TRBV27 and J usage is TRBJ2-4; 8 positions agree with TRBD1. CDR1 and CDR2 (germline): MNHEY, SMNVEV (reference sequence). V trimming: 6 bases; J trimming: 0 bases; junction bases outside the gene matches: 7. The CDR3 loop spans 16 amino acids. The CDR3 here is CASSKDRGLAKNIQYF. The CDR3 nucleotides are TGTGCCAGCAGCAAAGACAGGGGACTAGCCAAAAACATTCAGTACTTC.

The CDR3: CAWSVLGPNIQYF. CDR3 nucleotide sequence: TGTGCCTGGAGTGTACTAGGACCAAACATTCAGTACTTC. The V and J genes are TRBV30 and TRBJ2-4, with D possibly being TRBD2 (5 bases). V lost 0 bases and J 6 bases, leaving 9 bases between the germline ends. The length of the CDR3 is 13 residues. Germline loops: CDR1 GTSNPN, CDR2 SVGIG (reference sequence).

V usage is TRBV6-2 or TRBV6-3 and J usage is TRBJ1-5; 8 bases match TRBD1. The germline V gene has CDR1 MNHEY and CDR2 SVGEGT. Losses at the gene ends were 5 bases for V and 6 bases for J; bases not matched to a gene: 9. This CDR3 is 15 amino acids long. CDR3 sequence: CASSTTGGWSQPQHF. The CDR3 DNA follows: TGTGCCAGCAGTACTACAGGGGGTTGGAGTCAGCCCCAGCATTTT.